The 23 T cell receptor beta chains listed next were all sequenced from one sample in a study of control samples from healthy donors and cancer patients. Using immunoSEQ multiplex PCR, the repertoire was profiled, and TCRdb retains in-frame clones only, with some absent. Of tens of thousands of clones in the sample, less than 95% were seen once. Sequenced material: PBMCs. The receptor set was obtained from a man younger than 40 with colorectal cancer.

This clone was seen more than once but under ten times. This chain connects TRBV24-1 to TRBJ1-5; 7 positions match TRBD1. Germline loops: CDR1 KGHDR, CDR2 SFDVKD. The CDR3 covers 15 residues. The V segment lost 7 bases and the J segment 3 bases; nucleotides outside the gene matches: 8. The CDR3 here is CATSSNRGVNQPQHF. CDR3 in DNA: TGTGCCACCAGCTCAAACAGGGGTGTCAATCAGCCCCAGCATTTT.

The CDR3 loop is CASSFAGNYGYTF. Written as DNA, the CDR3 is TGTGCCAGCAGCTTCGCAGGGAACTATGGCTACACCTTC. The gene calls are TRBV7-2 and TRBJ1-2, with D possibly matching TRBD1 (5 bases). The V and J ends lost 3 bases and 2 bases respectively, with 7 bases between them. CDR1 is SGHTA and CDR2 is FQGNSA in the germline V gene. The length of the CDR3 is 13 residues. Full variable domain (remainder filled in from reference TRBV7-2 and TRBJ1-2): GAGVSQSPSNKVTEKGKDVELRCDPISGHTALYWYRQSLGQGLEFLIYFQGNSAPDKSGLPSDRFSAERTGGSVSTLTIQRTQQEDSAVYLCASSFAGNYGYTFGSGTRLTVV.

This clone was detected once. The rearrangement joins TRBV4-2 to TRBJ2-7, with 11 positions matching TRBD2. This CDR3 region has 21 residues. From germline, CDR1 is LGHNA and CDR2 YNFKEQ. Unmatched junction bases numbered 20, after V lost 4 bases and J lost 0 bases. CDR3 loop: CASSPDIRLAGTKLLSYEQYF. As DNA, the CDR3 is TGTGCCAGCAGCCCCGACATAAGACTAGCGGGGACCAAATTACTCTCCTACGAGCAGTACTTC.

The chain uses TRBV19 and TRBJ1-5; maybe TRBD1 (6 bases). CDR1 is LNHDA, CDR2 SQIVND, per germline (reference sequence). The CDR3 contains 18 residues. V was cut by 3 bases and J by 4 bases, with 22 bases left in between. CDR3 residues: CASSIINNRANLNQPQHF. The DNA for the CDR3 is TGTGCCAGTAGTATCATAAATAACAGGGCGAACCTTAATCAGCCCCAGCATTTT.

This chain uses TRBV6-5 with TRBJ1-1, with 8 bases fitting TRBD1. The trim removed 5 bases at V and 0 bases at J, leaving 5 bases unmatched. This CDR3 contains 15 residues. In germline, CDR1 is MNHEY, CDR2 SVGAGI. The CDR3 loop reads CASSLRTGMNTEAFF. In DNA, the CDR3 is TGTGCCAGCAGTCTAAGGACAGGGATGAACACTGAAGCTTTCTTT.

The chain is built from TRBV5-1 and TRBJ2-3; 12 nucleotides align to TRBD2. V gave up 0 bases and J gave up 0 bases; unmatched junction bases: 5. Germline lookup yields CDR1 SGHRS and CDR2 YFSETQ. The CDR3 length is 18 residues. The CDR3 spells CASSLVRTSGASTDTQYF. CDR3 DNA sequence: TGCGCCAGCAGCTTGGTCCGGACTAGCGGGGCAAGCACAGATACGCAGTATTTT. The full variable domain, in which reference TRBV5-1 and TRBJ2-3 provide the parts outside the CDR3, is KAGVTQTPRYLIKTRGQQVTLSCSPISGHRSVSWYQQTPGQGLQFLFEYFSETQRNKGNFPGRFSGRQFSNSRSEMNVSTLELGDSALYLCASSLVRTSGASTDTQYFGPGTRLTVL.

The V call is TRBV5-1, the J call TRBJ1-3; the match to TRBD1 covers 7 bases. The CDR3 loop spans 16 amino acids. Germline values: CDR1 SGHRS, CDR2 YFSETQ. J lost 0 bases, V lost 4 bases, and 7 bases had no gene match. The CDR3 protein is CASSTLPGGSGNTIYF. CDR3 DNA: TGCGCCAGCAGCACCCTCCCAGGGGGCTCTGGAAACACCATATATTTT.

The gene calls are TRBV15 and TRBJ2-7; no clear D. The germline V gene encodes CDR1 LNHNV and CDR2 YYDKDF (reference sequence). This CDR3 is built from 14 residues. The V end lost 0 bases, the J end lost 2 bases, and 8 bases lay between the germline ends. The CDR3 DNA sequence: TGTGCCACCAGCAGAGATATCACAGCCTACGAGCAGTACTTC. Encoded protein: CATSRDITAYEQYF.

The genes are TRBV9 and TRBJ2-3; D possibly corresponds to TRBD2 (7 bases). The V and J ends lost 0 bases and 2 bases respectively, with 10 bases between them. The length of the CDR3 is 15 residues. Germline-derived CDR1 and CDR2 are SGDLS and YYNGEE. The CDR3 reads CASSVGGGLTDTQYF. The CDR3 DNA reads as TGTGCCAGCAGCGTAGGCGGGGGCCTCACAGATACGCAGTATTTT.

The V call is TRBV5-1, the J call TRBJ2-1; weak D call: TRBD2 (6 bases). This CDR3 comprises 14 residues. V was trimmed by 3 bases and J by 9 bases, leaving 16 bases between them. Looked up from germline, CDR1 is SGHRS and CDR2 is YFSETQ. The CDR3 region has the DNA TGCGCCAGCAGCTCGACTAGTCGCGTGGGTGAGCAGTTCTTC. Amino acid sequence: CASSSTSRVGEQFF.

The chain couples TRBV3-1 (or the pseudogene TRBV3-2) to TRBJ2-5, with 8 positions matching TRBD2. The CDR3 is made up of 16 amino acids. Germline CDR1 reads LGHDT; CDR2 reads YNNKEL (reference sequence). With V trimmed by 1 base and J by 3 bases, 7 bases remained unmatched. CDR3 protein: CASSQGGGSGEETQYF. In nucleotides, the CDR3 is TGTGCCAGCAGCCAAGGGGGGGGTAGCGGGGAAGAGACCCAGTACTTC.

V is TRBV4-3 and J is TRBJ2-6, with 10 bases aligning to TRBD2. J was trimmed by 0 bases and V by 1 base; bases with no gene match: 3. Germline CDR1 and CDR2: LGHNA and YSLEER. This CDR3 comprises 18 residues. CDR3 sequence: CASSQGSGGSSGANVLTF. CDR3 sequence (DNA): TGCGCCAGCAGCCAAGGTAGCGGGGGGAGCTCTGGGGCCAACGTCCTGACTTTC.

The chain carries TRBV5-1 and TRBJ2-1; 14 positions agree with TRBD2. Germline CDR1 reads SGHRS; CDR2 reads YFSETQ. V lost 2 bases, J lost 3 bases, and 4 bases stayed unmatched. The CDR3 spans 17 residues. The CDR3 nucleotides are TGCGCCAGCAGCTTAGGACTAGCGGGGGGCCTCTACAATGAGCAGTTCTTC. Amino acid sequence: CASSLGLAGGLYNEQFF.

This clone was counted only a few times. The chain joins TRBV7-2 to TRBJ2-5, with no clear D. The CDR3 is made up of 12 amino acids. Germline CDR1 and CDR2: SGHTA and FQGNSA. V was trimmed by 8 bases and J by 4 bases, leaving 11 bases between them. CDR3 sequence (DNA): TGTGCCAGCCTTTTTCCAGGAGAGACCCAGTACTTC. Translation gives CASLFPGETQYF.

The V gene is TRBV30, the J gene TRBJ2-6; D gene unclear. V shed 0 bases and J shed 12 bases, with 6 bases lying between them. Per germline, CDR1 GTSNPN and CDR2 SVGIG (reference sequence). This CDR3 is built from 11 residues. The CDR3 protein is CAWSVNVVLTF. In nucleotides, the CDR3 is TGTGCCTGGAGTGTAAACGTCGTCCTGACTTTC.

The chain combines TRBV6-4 with TRBJ2-1, with D possibly matching TRBD1 (6 bases). This CDR3 has 15 amino acids. V lost 6 bases and J 10 bases, leaving 22 bases between the germline ends. Germline-derived CDR1 and CDR2 are MRHNA and SNTAGT. The CDR3: CASSPDRSGASEQFF. CDR3 sequence (DNA): TGTGCCAGCAGCCCCGACAGGTCGGGCGCGTCCGAGCAGTTCTTC.

The chain joins TRBV5-6 to TRBJ1-2; D is undetermined. This CDR3 is 14 amino acids long. Germline assignment: CDR1 SGHDT and CDR2 YYEEEE. V was clipped by 0 bases and J by 2 bases, with 8 bases between them. The CDR3 sequence: CASSLGQRNYGYTF. The CDR3 DNA is TGTGCCAGCAGCTTGGGGCAGAGAAACTATGGCTACACCTTC.

CDR3 sequence: CATSDPVSALGEQYF. The CDR3 DNA reads TGTGCCACCAGTGATCCTGTATCCGCTTTGGGAGAGCAGTACTTC. V usage is TRBV24-1 and J usage is TRBJ2-7; no firm D call. CDR3 length equals 15 residues. Germline V lookup: CDR1 KGHDR, CDR2 SFDVKD. V was clipped by 3 bases and J by 7 bases, with 18 bases between them.

DNA for the CDR3: TGTGCCAGCAGCTTATTCGGACAGGGCAACTACGAGCAGTACTTC. Encoded protein: CASSLFGQGNYEQYF. This rearrangement joins TRBV5-6 to TRBJ2-7; 8 bases align to TRBD1. After removal of 2 bases from V and 3 bases from J, the junction contained 7 bases not matched to a gene. CDR1 SGHDT and CDR2 YYEEEE come from the germline V gene. This CDR3 is 15 amino acids long.

V is TRBV5-1 and J is TRBJ1-2; D is unresolved. Per germline, CDR1 SGHRS and CDR2 YFSETQ. The germline V and J ends were trimmed by 0 bases and 4 bases, with 7 bases remaining between them. The CDR3 has 13 amino acids. CDR3 region: CASSLEPLYGYTF. CDR3 coding DNA: TGCGCCAGCAGCTTGGAACCCCTCTATGGCTACACCTTC. The whole variable domain, filled in from reference TRBV5-1 and TRBJ1-2, reads KAGVTQTPRYLIKTRGQQVTLSCSPISGHRSVSWYQQTPGQGLQFLFEYFSETQRNKGNFPGRFSGRQFSNSRSEMNVSTLELGDSALYLCASSLEPLYGYTFGSGTRLTVV.

This clone has a single count. The J gene is TRBJ2-1, the V gene TRBV19; the D gene is possibly TRBD2 (5 bases). The germline V gene encodes CDR1 LNHDA and CDR2 SQIVND (reference sequence). Trimming shortened V by 4 bases and J by 0 bases, and 10 bases separated the two germline ends. The CDR3 sequence is 15 residues long. In DNA, the CDR3 is TGTGCCAGTAGTACCCTAGGGAGCTCCTACAATGAGCAGTTCTTC. It yields the protein CASSTLGSSYNEQFF.

V is TRBV10-3 and J is TRBJ1-5, with D unresolved. Per the germline V gene, CDR1 is ENHRY and CDR2 is SYGVKD. There are 16 residues in the CDR3. Trimming shortened V by 0 bases and J by 2 bases, and 11 bases separated the two germline ends. CDR3 loop: CAISESRRTGNQPQHF. In DNA, the CDR3 is TGTGCCATCAGTGAGTCGCGCCGAACGGGCAATCAGCCCCAGCATTTT.

The rearrangement links TRBV7-9 to TRBJ2-1; TRBD2 might be the D (5 bases). Trimming left V 5 bases short and J 5 bases short, with 13 bases between. The CDR3 consists of 14 residues. Germline V gene lookup returns CDR1 SEHNR and CDR2 FQNEAQ (reference sequence). The CDR3 DNA reads as TGTGCCAGCAGCCTCGTAAGAGCGGACAATGAGCAGTTCTTC. Protein product: CASSLVRADNEQFF.